Following are 13 T cell receptor beta chains from one sample sequenced in a study of T-cell reconstitution after alpha-beta-depleted transplantation in children. Preparation of the TCRbeta library was carried out with unique molecular identifiers. TCRdb ran MiXCR on the PCR reads and lists one entry per CDR3 protein. The sample contains some 590,000 distinct CDR3 sequences, roughly 10% of which appear only once. This specimen was PBMCs from the stem cell graft donor, taken from the stem cell graft. Receptors were obtained from a human donor who donated a stem cell graft to a child with acute myeloid leukemia.

In this sample, this clonotype turned up many times. The rearrangement links TRBV6-1 to TRBJ2-7, with 7 bases lining up with TRBD1. The CDR3 consists of 13 residues. Germline trimming cut 5 bases from V and 2 bases from J; bases unmatched to any gene: 3. Germline V gene lookup returns CDR1 MNHNS and CDR2 SASEGT. In DNA form, the CDR3 reads TGTGCCAGCAGTCGGACAGGCCCCTACGAGCAGTACTTC. It yields the protein CASSRTGPYEQYF.

At least ten counts were recorded for this clonotype. The chain couples TRBV20-1 to TRBJ1-4; 7 bases fit TRBD1. The CDR3 has 15 residues. CDR1 is DFQATT and CDR2 is SNEGSKA in the germline V gene (reference sequence). Unmatched junction bases numbered 8, after V lost 0 bases and J lost 7 bases. The CDR3 DNA is TGCAGTGCTAGAGATCCCGGGACAGCAGGTGAAAAACTGTTTTTT. Translated: CSARDPGTAGEKLFF.

This clonotype was found many times. This sequence joins TRBV24-1 and TRBJ2-1; D ambiguous. Germline values: CDR1 KGHDR, CDR2 SFDVKD. There are 12 residues in the CDR3. Trimming shortened V by 4 bases and J by 4 bases, and 4 bases separated the two germline ends. CDR3 in amino acids: CATSDLYNEQFF. In DNA, the CDR3 is TGTGCCACCAGTGACCTATACAATGAGCAGTTCTTC.

This clonotype was picked up many times. The V and J genes are TRBV15 and TRBJ2-1; a weak D match, TRBD1 (6 bases). The CDR3 runs 15 residues. Trimming stripped 0 bases from V and 4 bases from J, with 10 bases between. Germline-derived CDR1 and CDR2 are LNHNV and YYDKDF (reference sequence). The CDR3 loop reads CATSREPGAYNEQFF. CDR3 in DNA: TGTGCCACCAGCAGAGAGCCAGGGGCTTACAATGAGCAGTTCTTC. The full variable domain, completed using reference TRBV15 and TRBJ2-1, is DAMVIQNPRYQVTQFGKPVTLSCSQTLNHNVMYWYQQKSSQAPKLLFHYYDKDFNNEADTPDNFQSRRPNTSFCFLDIRSPGLGDTAMYLCATSREPGAYNEQFFGPGTRLTVL.

This clonotype was found a few times. The chain recombines TRBV4-1 with TRBJ2-1; tentative D call: TRBD2 (5 bases). The germline V gene has CDR1 MGHRA and CDR2 YSYEKL. Deletions cut 0 bases from V and 5 bases from J, with 14 bases between. This CDR3 has 16 amino acids. The CDR3 region is CASSQETGIVDNEQFF. The CDR3 region has the DNA TGCGCCAGCAGCCAAGAGACGGGGATTGTGGACAATGAGCAGTTCTTC.

The chain uses TRBV12-3 or TRBV12-4 and TRBJ2-5; D is ambiguous. V was pared by 1 base and J by 6 bases, with 9 bases between. The CDR3 spans 13 residues. The CDR3 DNA reads as TGTGCCAGCAGTTTAGAGGAAGTCCAGACCCAGTACTTC. It codes for CASSLEEVQTQYF.

This clonotype was recorded many times. This chain joins TRBV9 and TRBJ1-1; maybe TRBD1 (5 bases). V dropped 0 bases and J dropped 1 base, with 10 bases sitting between them. The CDR3 consists of 15 residues. The germline V gene has CDR1 SGDLS and CDR2 YYNGEE. Written as DNA, the CDR3 is TGTGCCAGCAGCGTAGTGGGGCAGGGGAACACTGAAGCTTTCTTT. This sequence encodes CASSVVGQGNTEAFF. The whole variable domain, filled in from reference TRBV9 and TRBJ1-1, reads DSGVTQTPKHLITATGQRVTLRCSPRSGDLSVYWYQQSLDQGLQFLIQYYNGEERAKGNILERFSAQQFPDLHSELNLSSLELGDSALYFCASSVVGQGNTEAFFGQGTRLTVV.

The rearrangement uses TRBV18 and TRBJ2-2, with D perhaps matching TRBD2 (6 bases). Germline V gene sequence: CDR1 KGHSH, CDR2 LQKENI. The length of the CDR3 is 16 residues. Trimming pared 3 bases from V and 2 bases from J, leaving 13 bases between. DNA for the CDR3: TGTGCCAGCTCACCGCCCCGCGGGGTTAACACCGGGGAGCTGTTTTTT. Translating gives CASSPPRGVNTGELFF.

The count of this clonotype is one. The rearrangement joins TRBV5-1 to TRBJ2-5; D possibly corresponds to TRBD1 (5 bases). The CDR3 length is 16 residues. V was cut by 4 bases and J by 2 bases, with 18 bases left in between. CDR1 is SGHRS and CDR2 is YFSETQ in the germline V gene. This CDR3 reads CASSPLGAGRQETQYF. CDR3 DNA sequence: TGCGCCAGCAGCCCGCTTGGGGCAGGACGACAAGAGACCCAGTACTTC.

This clonotype was counted at least ten times. The chain carries TRBV20-1 and TRBJ2-7, with 9 bases matching TRBD2. V gave up 3 bases and J gave up 4 bases; unmatched junction bases: 10. This CDR3 is 15 amino acids long. Germline CDR1 reads DFQATT; CDR2 reads SNEGSKA (reference sequence). CDR3 region: CSASLGRLAAYEQYF. The DNA of the CDR3 is TGCAGTGCTAGTTTGGGTCGACTAGCGGCTTACGAGCAGTACTTC.

This clonotype was recorded at least ten times. V and J are TRBV7-3 and TRBJ2-2; the match to TRBD2 covers 7 bases. V lost 5 bases and J lost 4; bases outside the gene matches: 4. The CDR3 is 14 amino acids. The germline gives CDR1 SGHTA, CDR2 FQGTGA. CDR3 DNA: TGTGCCAGCAGCCCTGGGGGGGGCACCGGGGAGCTGTTTTTT. Encoded protein: CASSPGGGTGELFF.

As for this clonotype: No conserved phenylalanine or tryptophan ends this CDR3, so it is likely a read error. V and J are TRBV5-1 and TRBJ2-5; 7 bases fit TRBD2. Trimming took 0 bases from V and 1 from J; bases not matched to a gene: 3. The CDR3 is 15 residues long. The germline V gene encodes CDR1 SGHRS and CDR2 YFSETQ. In DNA, the CDR3 is TGCGCCAGCAGCTTGGCCCGGGGGGTCCAAGAGACCCAGTACTAC. Its translation is CASSLARGVQETQYY.

This clonotype was observed a few times. The CDR3 is CASSGLLTEAFF. CDR3 bases: TGTGCCAGCAGCGGACTGCTCACTGAAGCTTTCTTT. The V call is TRBV7-3, the J call TRBJ1-1; D gene uncertain. Germline V gene data show CDR1 as SGHTA and CDR2 as FQGTGA. Trimming left V 5 bases short and J 4 bases short, with 8 bases between. The CDR3 spans 12 residues.